This paragraph covers one TCR beta chain sequence. No antigen is known for it. Base qualities were left out, and no much larger clone turns up one base away. Receptors were amplified or captured by 5' RACE. This sample was sequenced with an Illumina HiSeq 2500. A second PCR of about 6 to 12 cycles was performed with a sample-barcoded 5' primer and a J-beta primer mix. A unique molecular identifier was introduced onto each TCR beta cDNA molecule by a template-switch 5' adaptor carrying 12 random nucleotides. At least 3 million CDR3-containing paired-end reads were obtained from each sample. All of the RNA was converted into first-strand cDNA using the Mint cDNA synthesis kit, with a TRBC-specific oligonucleotide serving as the primer. Following uracil-DNA glycosylase treatment, all cDNA underwent a first 18-cycle PCR with the universal primers M1SS and BC2_uni_R. As for how the authors treated the data: For normalization, 1 million high-quality reads were randomly selected from each sample, with every read carrying a distinct molecular identifier. Instead of being binned into consensus sequences, reads with shared molecular identifiers were discarded. MiTCR, with a Q25 quality threshold and the strictest error-elimination algorithm, was used for CDR3 identification, clonotype clustering and error correction. A nonparametric unseen species model with Euler transformation was used to estimate a lower bound on total TCR beta diversity. Clones were called with MiXCR by TCRdb after fastp trimmed the public reads at Q25, and only in-frame beta chains were retained. When rows share a CDR3 protein, they turn into one entry using the most common DNA and genes. These V and J calls are TCRdb output, not the study's own analysis. A total of 1.5 million to 2 million distinct CDR3 sequences appear in this sample, about 30% of them only once. The ten biggest clones cover roughly 8.2% of the sample.

Donors were roughly 40 systemically healthy Caucasian individuals from Russia aged about 6 to 100 years. Each donor gave approximately 9.3 milliliters of peripheral blood, collected into EDTA-treated Vacutainer tubes. Ficoll-Paque density-gradient centrifugation was used to isolate PBMCs, with at least 6 million obtained per sample. Total RNA, at least 6 micrograms per sample, was extracted from PBMCs with Trizol reagent. For every donor, an aliquot of PBMCs went through flow cytometry to measure the percentages of naive CD45RAhigh/CD27high T cells. For CDR1 and CDR2, the germline V gene lists SGHTA and FQGNSA. Counted from cysteine to phenylalanine, this CDR3 has 14 amino acids. Of all the DNA, just the CDR3 is kept, 42 bases in frame from base 1. The data were obtained in a study of blood T cells in healthy people across ages (dated by TCRdb to between 2015 and 2016). Regarding the study in general: In model experiments, template switching captured about one uniquely barcoded TCR beta cDNA molecule for every two T cells. Age-related changes in TCR beta repertoire diversity were measured in the study by deep sequencing normalized with unique cDNA molecular identifiers. Four age groups were formed from the donors: young (average about 17 years), middle-aged (approximately 40), aged (62) and long-lived (roughly 88). Donors of different ages were randomly distributed across sequencing lanes to avoid experimental bias. Using the same blood draw, the study looked at two additional independent replicas of 1 million unique cDNA reads for two donors, one aged 18 to 30 and the other aged 80 or older.

General study outcomes and caveats: Estimates of total diversity from one million sequenced T cells were regarded as lower bounds and underestimates. Compared with the aged group, more naive CD4+ T cells, fewer expanded clones and increased TCR diversity were shown by the long-lived group, suggesting age selection. As age increased, observed TCR beta diversity per million T cells dropped in a roughly linear way, and a significant reduction was already evident by age 40. Because donor CMV infection status was unknown, age-related changes in expanded clonotypes were potentially confounded. A strong correlation was found between observed TCR beta diversity and the percentage of naive T cells measured by flow cytometry. Conclusive comparison of naive and antigen-experienced compartments was prevented by the profiling of bulk unsorted PBMCs.

The sample was blood. This TCR derives from a woman aged 25 to 39 in good health. In this chain, TRBV7-2 is recombined with TRBJ2-1; the D segment could be TRBD2, given 5 matching bases. The J call is doubtful: the DNA matches TRBJ2-7 better. The bases are TGTGCCAGCGGCGGGTGGAGCTCCTACAATGAGCAGTACTTC. Its protein is CASGGWSSYNEQYF.